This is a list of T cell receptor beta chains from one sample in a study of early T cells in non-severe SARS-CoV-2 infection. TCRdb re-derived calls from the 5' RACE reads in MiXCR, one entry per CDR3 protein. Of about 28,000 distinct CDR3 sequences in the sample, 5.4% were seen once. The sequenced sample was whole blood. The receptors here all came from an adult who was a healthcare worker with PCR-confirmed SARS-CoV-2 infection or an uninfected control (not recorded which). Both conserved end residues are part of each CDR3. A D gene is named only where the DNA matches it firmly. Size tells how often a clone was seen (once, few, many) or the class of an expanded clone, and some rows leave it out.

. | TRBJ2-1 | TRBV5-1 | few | TGCGCCAGCAGAGCTGGTCGAAAACCCGCCGGGGATGAGCAGTTCTTC | CASRAGRKPAGDEQFF
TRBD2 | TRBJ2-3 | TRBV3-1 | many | TGTGCCAGCAGCCAAGATCGCGGTGGACTAGCGACAGATACGCAGTATTTT | CASSQDRGGLATDTQYF
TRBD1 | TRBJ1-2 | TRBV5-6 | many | TGTGCCAGCAGCTCCTTAACAGGGGACAACTGGAGAGGCTACACCTTC | CASSSLTGDNWRGYTF
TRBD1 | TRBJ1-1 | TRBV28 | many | TGTGCCAGCAGTGAAGCGGACAGGGCCGTTGAAGCTTTCTTT | CASSEADRAVEAFF
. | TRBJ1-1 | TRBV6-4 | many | TGTGCCAGCAGGGGGGTAGCGGGGAGCGGTACTGAAGCTTTCTTT | CASRGVAGSGTEAFF
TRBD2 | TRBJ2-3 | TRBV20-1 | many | TGCAGTGCTAGGCCTAGCGGGAGGGTGGGCACAGATACGCAGTATTTT | CSARPSGRVGTDTQYF
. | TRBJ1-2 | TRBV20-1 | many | TGCAGTGCCCAGTCGGACTATGGCTACACCTTC | CSAQSDYGYTF
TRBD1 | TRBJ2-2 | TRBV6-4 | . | TGTGCCAGCAGTGCCGGGACAGGGAACACCGGGGAGCTGTTTTTT | CASSAGTGNTGELFF
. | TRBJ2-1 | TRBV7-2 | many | TGTGCCAGCAGCTTGGGACCAAGCTCCTACAATGAGCAGTTCTTC | CASSLGPSSYNEQFF
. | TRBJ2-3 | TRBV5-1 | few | TGCGCCAGCAGCCCATTAGCTGGCGTATCAGATACGCAGTATTTT | CASSPLAGVSDTQYF
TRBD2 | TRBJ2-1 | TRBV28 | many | TGTGCCAGCAGCCTGGGGGGGAGGACCCACAATGAGCAGTTCTTC | CASSLGGRTHNEQFF
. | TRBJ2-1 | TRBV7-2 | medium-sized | TGTGCCAGCAGCTTAGAGGGTATCTCCTACAATGAGCAGTTCTTC | CASSLEGISYNEQFF
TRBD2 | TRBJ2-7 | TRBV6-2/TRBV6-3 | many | TGTGCCAGCAAGATCAGCGGGAGCTCCTACGAGCAGTACTTC | CASKISGSSYEQYF
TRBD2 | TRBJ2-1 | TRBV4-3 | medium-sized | TGCGCCAGCAGCCCCGATAGCGGGGGTGGAAATGAGCAGTTCTTC | CASSPDSGGGNEQFF
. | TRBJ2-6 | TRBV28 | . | TGTGCCAGCAGGGCGGGGTTCTCTGGGGCCAACGTCCTGACTTTC | CASRAGFSGANVLTF
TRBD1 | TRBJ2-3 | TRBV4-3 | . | TGCGCCAGCAGCCAACAAGACAGGGATAGCACAGATACGCAGTATTTT | CASSQQDRDSTDTQYF
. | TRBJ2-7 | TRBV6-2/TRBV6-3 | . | TGTGCCAGCGTACAGCGGGACAGCGAGCAGTACTTC | CASVQRDSEQYF
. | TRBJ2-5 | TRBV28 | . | TGTGCCAGCCTGAGAGGGGCAGGCGAGACCCAGTACTTC | CASLRGAGETQYF
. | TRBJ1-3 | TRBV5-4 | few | TGTGCCAGCAGCTCGCAGACAGGTTTCTCTGGAAACACCATATATTTT | CASSSQTGFSGNTIYF
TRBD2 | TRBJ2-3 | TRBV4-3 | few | TGCGCCAGCAGCCAGGATCTAGCGGGAGGTACAGATACGCAGTATTTT | CASSQDLAGGTDTQYF
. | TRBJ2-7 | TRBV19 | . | TGTGCCAGTAGTATAGATCCGGGGGTCAGCTCCTACGAGCAGTACTTC | CASSIDPGVSSYEQYF
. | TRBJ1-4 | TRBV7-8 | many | TGTGCCAGCAGCTTGGCTGCGGGACATCGAGAAAAACTGTTTTTT | CASSLAAGHREKLFF
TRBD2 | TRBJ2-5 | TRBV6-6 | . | TGTGCCAGCACTAACTCAAGGACTAGACAAGAGACCCAGTACTTC | CASTNSRTRQETQYF
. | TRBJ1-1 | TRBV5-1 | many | TGCGCCAGCAGCTTGGCATCCGATGGGGGGAACACTGAAGCTTTCTTT | CASSLASDGGNTEAFF
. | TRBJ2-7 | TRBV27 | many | TGTGCCAGCAGTTTAAACAGGGACACCTACGAGCAGTACTTC | CASSLNRDTYEQYF
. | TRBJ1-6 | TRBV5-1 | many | TGCGCCAGCAGCTTGGAGTATTATTTGGGCAGTATGGATTCACCCCTCCACTTT | CASSLEYYLGSMDSPLHF
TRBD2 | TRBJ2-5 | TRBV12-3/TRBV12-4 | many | TGTGCCAGCAGTGGACTAGCGGGGGCCCCGGGAGAGACCCAGTACTTC | CASSGLAGAPGETQYF
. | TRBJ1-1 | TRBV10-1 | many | TGCGCCAGCAGCTTCGACCTGAACACTGAAGCTTTCTTT | CASSFDLNTEAFF
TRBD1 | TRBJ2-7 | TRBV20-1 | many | TGCAGTGCTAGGGCCCCGGGACAGGGGATATACGAGCAGTACTTC | CSARAPGQGIYEQYF
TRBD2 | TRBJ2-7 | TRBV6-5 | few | TGTGCCAGCAGGGACGGGGGGAGGGCTTACGAGCAGTACTTC | CASRDGGRAYEQYF
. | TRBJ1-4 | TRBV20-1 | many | TGCAGTGCTAGTGATAGGCAGGGGCGAGAAAAACTGTTTTTT | CSASDRQGREKLFF
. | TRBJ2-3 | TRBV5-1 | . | TGCGCCAGCAGCTCCGGGGACCTCACAGATACGCAGTATTTT | CASSSGDLTDTQYF
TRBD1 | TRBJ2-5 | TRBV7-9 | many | TGTGCCAGCAGCTTAGTTCCCAGGGGGGAGACCCAGTACTTC | CASSLVPRGETQYF
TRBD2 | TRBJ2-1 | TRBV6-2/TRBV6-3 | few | TGTGCCAGCAGTTACGGGAGGGCCAGCTACAATGAGCAGTTCTTC | CASSYGRASYNEQFF
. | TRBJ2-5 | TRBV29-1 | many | TGCAGCGTAGGACAGATTGGGGGGACCCAGTACTTC | CSVGQIGGTQYF
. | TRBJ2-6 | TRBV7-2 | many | TGTGCCAGCAGCTGGGAGAGGACTGGGGCCAACGTCCTGACTTTC | CASSWERTGANVLTF
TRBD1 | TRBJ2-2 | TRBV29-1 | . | TGCAGCGTTGAAGAGTTGGGACAGGGGGACACCGGGGAGCTGTTTTTT | CSVEELGQGDTGELFF
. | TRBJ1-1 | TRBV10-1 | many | TGCGCCAGCAGTGAGGGCAGAGAGAAGAACACTGAAGCTTTCTTT | CASSEGREKNTEAFF
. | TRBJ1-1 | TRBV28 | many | TGTGCCAGCAGTTCCAGGGTTAGGGGCCTGAACACTGAAGCTTTCTTT | CASSSRVRGLNTEAFF
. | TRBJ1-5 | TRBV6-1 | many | TGTGCCAGCAGTGCTGTGACCGGGAATCAGCCCCAGCATTTT | CASSAVTGNQPQHF
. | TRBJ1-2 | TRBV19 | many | TGTGCCACGGGGAGGGCCACCTATGGCTACACCTTC | CATGRATYGYTF
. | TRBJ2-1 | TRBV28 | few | TGTGCCAGCAGCAGGGTTTCCAATGAGCAGTTCTTC | CASSRVSNEQFF
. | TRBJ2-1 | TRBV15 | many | TGTGCCACCAGCAGAGATCCGGGGAGCTCCTACAATGAGCAGTTCTTC | CATSRDPGSSYNEQFF
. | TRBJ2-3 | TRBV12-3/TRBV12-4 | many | TGTGCCAGCAGTTTTTCAGGGGCCGGCACAGATACGCAGTATTTT | CASSFSGAGTDTQYF
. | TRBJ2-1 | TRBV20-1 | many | TGCAGTGCTAGAGATCCGTATGGGGGCTCCTACAATGAGCAGTTCTTC | CSARDPYGGSYNEQFF
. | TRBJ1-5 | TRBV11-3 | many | TGTGCCAGCAGCTTACGGACCCCTACAGCAGTTCACATATTGACTGATAGCAATCAGCCCCAGCATTTT | CASSLRTPTAVHILTDSNQPQHF
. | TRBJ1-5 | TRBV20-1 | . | TGCAGTGCGCACAGCCCGGATAGCAATCAGCCCCAGCATTTT | CSAHSPDSNQPQHF
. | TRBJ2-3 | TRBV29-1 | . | TGCAGCGTTGGCCCCCCCCTCCATTTAGCGGAAATCCAAGATACGCAGTATTTT | CSVGPPLHLAEIQDTQYF
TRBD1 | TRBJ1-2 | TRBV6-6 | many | TGTGCCAGCACCCAGGGGGGCTTGGGCTACACCTTC | CASTQGGLGYTF
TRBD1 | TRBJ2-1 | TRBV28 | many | TGTGCCAGCAGTTTATTCGGCAGGGGGCCCTACAATGAGCAGTTCTTC | CASSLFGRGPYNEQFF
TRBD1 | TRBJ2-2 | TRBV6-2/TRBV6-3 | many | TGTGCCAGCACGGGACAGGGAGATACCGGGGAGCTGTTTTTT | CASTGQGDTGELFF
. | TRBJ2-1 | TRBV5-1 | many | TGCGCCAGCAGCTTGGCCGAAGTGGATGAGCAGTTCTTC | CASSLAEVDEQFF
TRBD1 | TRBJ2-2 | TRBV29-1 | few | TGCAGCGGACGGACAGGGGGTGCCGGGGAGCTGTTTTTT | CSGRTGGAGELFF
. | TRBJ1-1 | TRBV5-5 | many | TGTGCCAGCAGCCCAAAGAACACTGAAGCTTTCTTT | CASSPKNTEAFF